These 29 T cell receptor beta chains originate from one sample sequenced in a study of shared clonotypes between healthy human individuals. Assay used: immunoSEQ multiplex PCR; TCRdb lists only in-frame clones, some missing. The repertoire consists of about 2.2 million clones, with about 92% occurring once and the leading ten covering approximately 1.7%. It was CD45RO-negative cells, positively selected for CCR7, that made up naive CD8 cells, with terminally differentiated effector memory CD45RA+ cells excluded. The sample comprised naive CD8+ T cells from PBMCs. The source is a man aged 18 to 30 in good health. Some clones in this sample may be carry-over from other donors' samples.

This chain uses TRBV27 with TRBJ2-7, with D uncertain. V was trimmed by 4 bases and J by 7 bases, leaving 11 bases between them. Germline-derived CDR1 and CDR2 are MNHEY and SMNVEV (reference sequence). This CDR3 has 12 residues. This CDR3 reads CASSSTVFEQYF. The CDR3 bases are TGTGCCAGCAGTTCGACTGTTTTTGAGCAGTACTTC.

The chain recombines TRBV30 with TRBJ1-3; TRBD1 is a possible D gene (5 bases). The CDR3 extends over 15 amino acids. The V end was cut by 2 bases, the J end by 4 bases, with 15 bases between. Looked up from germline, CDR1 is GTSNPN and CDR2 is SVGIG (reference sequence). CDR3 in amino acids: CAWSSGTPGGNTIYF. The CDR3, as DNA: TGTGCCTGGAGTTCCGGGACCCCAGGGGGAAACACCATATATTTT.

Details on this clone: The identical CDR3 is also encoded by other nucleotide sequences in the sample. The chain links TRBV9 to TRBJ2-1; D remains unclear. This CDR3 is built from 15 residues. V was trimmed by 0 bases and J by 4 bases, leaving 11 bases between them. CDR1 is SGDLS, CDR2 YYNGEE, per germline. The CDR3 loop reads CASSVGTGLYNEQFF. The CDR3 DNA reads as TGTGCCAGCAGCGTAGGAACCGGGTTATACAATGAGCAGTTCTTC. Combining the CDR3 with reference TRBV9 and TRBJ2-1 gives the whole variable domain DSGVTQTPKHLITATGQRVTLRCSPRSGDLSVYWYQQSLDQGLQFLIQYYNGEERAKGNILERFSAQQFPDLHSELNLSSLELGDSALYFCASSVGTGLYNEQFFGPGTRLTVL.

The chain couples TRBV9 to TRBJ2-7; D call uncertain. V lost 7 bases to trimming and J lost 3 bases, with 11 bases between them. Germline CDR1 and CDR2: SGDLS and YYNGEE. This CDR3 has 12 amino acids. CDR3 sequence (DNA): TGTGCCAGCTTGCGGCCCGTCTACGAGCAGTACTTC. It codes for CASLRPVYEQYF.

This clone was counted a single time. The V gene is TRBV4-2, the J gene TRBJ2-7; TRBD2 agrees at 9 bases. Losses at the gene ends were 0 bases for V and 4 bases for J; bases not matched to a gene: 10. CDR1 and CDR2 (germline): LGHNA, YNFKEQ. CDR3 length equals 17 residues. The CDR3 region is CASSQDLREGLLYEQYF. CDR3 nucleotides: TGTGCCAGCAGCCAAGATCTGCGGGAGGGCCTATTATACGAGCAGTACTTC.

The CDR3 coding sequence is TGTGCCAGCAGCTTAAACAGGATCCCCTACGAGCAGTACTTC. Amino acid sequence: CASSLNRIPYEQYF. The rearrangement uses TRBV7-2 and TRBJ2-7; TRBD1 is a possible D gene (5 bases). Trimming left V 2 bases short and J 2 bases short, with 10 bases between. Germline V CDR1 and CDR2: SGHTA, FQGNSA. The CDR3 covers 14 residues.

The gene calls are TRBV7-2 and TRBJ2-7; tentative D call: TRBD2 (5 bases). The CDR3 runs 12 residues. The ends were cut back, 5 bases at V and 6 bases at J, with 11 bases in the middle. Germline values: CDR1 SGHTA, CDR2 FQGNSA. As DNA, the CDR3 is TGTGCCAGCAGCCCCGGGGATCGCGAGCAGTACTTC. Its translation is CASSPGDREQYF.

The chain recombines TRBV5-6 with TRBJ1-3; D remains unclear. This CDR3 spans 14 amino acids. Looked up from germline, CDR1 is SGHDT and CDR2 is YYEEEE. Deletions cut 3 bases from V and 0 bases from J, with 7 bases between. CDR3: CASSSDDSGNTIYF. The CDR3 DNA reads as TGTGCCAGCAGCTCGGACGACTCTGGAAACACCATATATTTT.

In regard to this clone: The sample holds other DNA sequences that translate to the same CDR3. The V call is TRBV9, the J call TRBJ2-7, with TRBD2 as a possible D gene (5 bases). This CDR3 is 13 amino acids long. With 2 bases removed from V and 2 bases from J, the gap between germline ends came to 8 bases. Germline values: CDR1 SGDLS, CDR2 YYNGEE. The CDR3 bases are TGTGCCAGCAGCGTTGGAGGCCCCTACGAGCAGTACTTC. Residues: CASSVGGPYEQYF.

The CDR3 spells CASSGNRDPRVRQYF. The CDR3 DNA sequence: TGTGCCAGCAGTGGAAACCGGGACCCCCGAGTTAGGCAGTATTTT. The genes are TRBV25-1 and TRBJ2-3; D could derive from TRBD1 or TRBD2 (5 bases each). The CDR3 runs to 15 residues. Trimming shortened V by 4 bases and J by 11 bases, and 22 bases separated the two germline ends. The germline gives CDR1 MGHDK, CDR2 SYGVNS.

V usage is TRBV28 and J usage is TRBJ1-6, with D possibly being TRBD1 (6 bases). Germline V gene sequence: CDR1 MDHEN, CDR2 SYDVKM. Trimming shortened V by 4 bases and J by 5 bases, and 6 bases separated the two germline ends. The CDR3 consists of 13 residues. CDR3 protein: CASSWTDNSPLHF. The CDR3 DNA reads TGTGCCAGCAGTTGGACAGATAATTCACCCCTCCACTTT.

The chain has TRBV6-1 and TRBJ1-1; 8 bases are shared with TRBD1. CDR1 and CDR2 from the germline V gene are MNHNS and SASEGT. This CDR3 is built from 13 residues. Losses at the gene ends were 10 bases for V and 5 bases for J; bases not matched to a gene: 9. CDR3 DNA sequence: TGTGCCACCCGAACAGGGGGTGGTACTGAAGCTTTCTTT. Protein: CATRTGGGTEAFF.

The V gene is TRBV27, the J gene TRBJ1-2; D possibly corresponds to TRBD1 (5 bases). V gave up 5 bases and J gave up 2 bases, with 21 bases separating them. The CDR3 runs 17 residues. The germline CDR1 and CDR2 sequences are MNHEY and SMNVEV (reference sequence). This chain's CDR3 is CASSPSGTGGANYGYTF. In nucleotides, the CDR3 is TGTGCCAGCAGTCCCTCCGGTACGGGGGGTGCGAACTATGGCTACACCTTC.

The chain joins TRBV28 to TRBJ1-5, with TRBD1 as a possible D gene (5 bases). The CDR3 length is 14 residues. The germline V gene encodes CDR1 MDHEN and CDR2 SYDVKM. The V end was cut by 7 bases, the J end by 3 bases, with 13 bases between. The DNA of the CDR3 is TGTGCCAGCAACCTCCGGGACGCCAATCAGCCCCAGCATTTT. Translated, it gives CASNLRDANQPQHF.

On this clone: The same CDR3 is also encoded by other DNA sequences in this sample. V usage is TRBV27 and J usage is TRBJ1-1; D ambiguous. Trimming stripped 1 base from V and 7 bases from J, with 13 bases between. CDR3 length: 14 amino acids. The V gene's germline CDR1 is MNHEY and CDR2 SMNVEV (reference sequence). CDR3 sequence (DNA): TGTGCCAGCAGTTTATATGCGGGGTTGGGTGAAGCTTTCTTT. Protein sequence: CASSLYAGLGEAFF.

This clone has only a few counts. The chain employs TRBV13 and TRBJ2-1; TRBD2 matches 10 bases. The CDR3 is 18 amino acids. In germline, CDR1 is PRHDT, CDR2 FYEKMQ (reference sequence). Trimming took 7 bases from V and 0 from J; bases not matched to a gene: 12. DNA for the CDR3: TGTGCCAGCACAGGGTGGGGACTAGCGATGGGCTCCTACAATGAGCAGTTCTTC. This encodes CASTGWGLAMGSYNEQFF.

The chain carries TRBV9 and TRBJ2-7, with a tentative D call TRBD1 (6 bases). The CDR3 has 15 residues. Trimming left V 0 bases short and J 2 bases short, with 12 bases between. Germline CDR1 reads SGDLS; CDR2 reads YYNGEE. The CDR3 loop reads CASSVGLQGTYEQYF. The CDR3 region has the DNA TGTGCCAGCAGCGTAGGGTTACAGGGAACCTACGAGCAGTACTTC.

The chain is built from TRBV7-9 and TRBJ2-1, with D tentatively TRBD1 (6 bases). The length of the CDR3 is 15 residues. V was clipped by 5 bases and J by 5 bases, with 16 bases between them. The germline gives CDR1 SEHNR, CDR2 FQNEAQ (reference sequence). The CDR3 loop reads CASSTTGMGNNEQFF. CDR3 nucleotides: TGTGCCAGCAGCACAACAGGGATGGGGAACAATGAGCAGTTCTTC.

CDR3 sequence: CASSPTSGGRGTQYF. CDR3 nucleotide sequence: TGTGCCAGCAGCCCTACTAGCGGGGGCCGTGGTACGCAGTATTTT. The chain recombines TRBV7-6 with TRBJ2-3; 11 nucleotides align to TRBD2. The germline gives CDR1 SGHVS, CDR2 FNYEAQ. CDR3 length equals 15 residues. V shed 5 bases and J 8 bases; nucleotides not matched to a gene: 9.

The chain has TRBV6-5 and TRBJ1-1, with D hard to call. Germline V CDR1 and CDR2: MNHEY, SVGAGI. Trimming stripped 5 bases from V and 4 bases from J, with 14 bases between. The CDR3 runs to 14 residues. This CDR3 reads CASSDMRWGTEAFF. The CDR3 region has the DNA TGTGCCAGCAGTGACATGCGGTGGGGCACTGAAGCTTTCTTT.

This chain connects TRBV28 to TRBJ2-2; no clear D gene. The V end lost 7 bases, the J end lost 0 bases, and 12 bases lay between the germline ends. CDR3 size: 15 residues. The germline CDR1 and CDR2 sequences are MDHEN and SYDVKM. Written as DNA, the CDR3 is TGTGCCAGCACCATCGGAGATACGAACACCGGGGAGCTGTTTTTT. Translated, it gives CASTIGDTNTGELFF.

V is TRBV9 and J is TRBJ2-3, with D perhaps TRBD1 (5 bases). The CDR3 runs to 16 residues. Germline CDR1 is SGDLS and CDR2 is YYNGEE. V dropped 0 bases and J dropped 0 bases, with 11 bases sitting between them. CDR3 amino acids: CASSVGVGASTDTQYF. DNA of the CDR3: TGTGCCAGCAGCGTAGGTGTTGGGGCTAGCACAGATACGCAGTATTTT.

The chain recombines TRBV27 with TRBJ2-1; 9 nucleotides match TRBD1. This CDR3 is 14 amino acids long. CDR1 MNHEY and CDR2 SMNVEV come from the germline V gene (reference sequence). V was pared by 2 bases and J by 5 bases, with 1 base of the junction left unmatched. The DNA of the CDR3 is TGTGCCAGCAGTTTAGGGACAGGGAACAATGAGCAGTTCTTC. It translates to CASSLGTGNNEQFF.

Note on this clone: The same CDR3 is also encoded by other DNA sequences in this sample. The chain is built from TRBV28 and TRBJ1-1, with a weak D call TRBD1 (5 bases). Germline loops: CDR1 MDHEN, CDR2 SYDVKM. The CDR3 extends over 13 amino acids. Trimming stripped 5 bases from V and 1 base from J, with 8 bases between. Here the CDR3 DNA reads TGTGCCAGCAGTCCGAGGGGGAACACTGAAGCTTTCTTT. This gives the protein CASSPRGNTEAFF.

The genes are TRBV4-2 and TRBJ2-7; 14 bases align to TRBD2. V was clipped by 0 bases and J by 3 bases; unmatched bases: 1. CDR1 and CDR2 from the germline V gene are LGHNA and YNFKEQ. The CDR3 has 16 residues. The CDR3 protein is CASSQDGLAGGYEQYF. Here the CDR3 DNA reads TGTGCCAGCAGCCAAGATGGACTAGCGGGAGGCTACGAGCAGTACTTC.

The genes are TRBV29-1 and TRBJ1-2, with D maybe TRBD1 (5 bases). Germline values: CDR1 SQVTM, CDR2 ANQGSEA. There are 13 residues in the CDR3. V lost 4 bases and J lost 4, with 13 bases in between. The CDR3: CSVGGTPLYGYTF. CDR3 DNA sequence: TGCAGCGTTGGAGGGACCCCCCTCTATGGCTACACCTTC.

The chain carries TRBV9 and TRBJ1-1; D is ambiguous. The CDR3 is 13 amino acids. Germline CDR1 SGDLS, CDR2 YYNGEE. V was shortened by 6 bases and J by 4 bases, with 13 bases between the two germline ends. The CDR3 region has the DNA TGTGCCAGCATTCCCCCCACCGGCACTGAAGCTTTCTTT. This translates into CASIPPTGTEAFF. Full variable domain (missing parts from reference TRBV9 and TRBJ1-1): DSGVTQTPKHLITATGQRVTLRCSPRSGDLSVYWYQQSLDQGLQFLIQYYNGEERAKGNILERFSAQQFPDLHSELNLSSLELGDSALYFCASIPPTGTEAFFGQGTRLTVV.

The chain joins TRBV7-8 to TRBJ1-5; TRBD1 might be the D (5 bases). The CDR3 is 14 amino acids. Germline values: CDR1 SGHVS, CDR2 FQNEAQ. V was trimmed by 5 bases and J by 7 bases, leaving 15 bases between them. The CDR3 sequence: CASSPSGGRQPQHF. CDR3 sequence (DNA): TGTGCCAGCAGCCCGAGCGGGGGGAGGCAGCCCCAGCATTTT.

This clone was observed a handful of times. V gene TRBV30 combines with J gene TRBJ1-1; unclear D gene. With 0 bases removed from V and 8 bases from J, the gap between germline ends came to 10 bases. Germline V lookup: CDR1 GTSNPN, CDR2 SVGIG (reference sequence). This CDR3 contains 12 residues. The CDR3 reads CAWSVQGREAFF. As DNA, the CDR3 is TGTGCCTGGAGTGTTCAAGGTCGAGAAGCTTTCTTT.